The text below deals with one T cell receptor (beta chain). Other DNA sequences in the same sample also yield this CDR3. These data come from a study of shared clonotypes between healthy human individuals. CDR3 length: 13 residues. Looked up from germline, CDR1 is MNHEY and CDR2 is SVGAGI. V lost 2 bases and J 6 bases, leaving 7 bases between the germline ends. In the original analysis: With immunoSEQ giving junction-only sequences and no quality scores, filtering differed. The assay was immunoSEQ multiplex PCR, and TCRdb's table has in-frame clones only and misses some. V and J calls and clone size are as listed in that table; D and trimming were resolved from the DNA. Of some 2,500,000 clones in the sample, 93% were seen once.

The sample comprised naive CD4+ T cells from PBMCs. Subset in this sample: CD45RA+ positively selected. The chain carries TRBV6-5 and TRBJ2-2; no definite D call. The clonotype was recovered from a man between 18 and 29 years old in good health. Some clones in this sample may be carry-over from other donors' samples. In DNA, the CDR3 is TGTGCCAGCAGTTACCAGGTTCCCGGGGAGCTGTTTTTT. Translation gives CASSYQVPGELFF.